A selection of T cell receptor beta chains follows, all from one sample in a study of CD8+ T cells in alopecia areata. Some clones are missing from TCRdb's copy, which holds only in-frame ones; the method was immunoSEQ multiplex PCR. There are hundreds of thousands of clones in the sample; 60% occur only once, and about 0.93% lies in the top ten. The input for sequencing was CD4+ T cells sorted from blood, taken around week 54, from a patient treated with tofacitinib. The receptors here all came from a human donor with alopecia areata. The CDR3 runs from the conserved cysteine through the conserved F or W. The order of the fields is V gene, D gene, clone size, J gene, CDR3 DNA, CDR3 protein. A D gene is named only where the DNA matches it firmly. Rows give clone size only sometimes, using once, few, many, or a class for an expanded clone.

TRBV6-6,TRBD1,NA,TRBJ1-2,TGTGCCAGCAGTCTATCGGGACAGCGAGACTACACCTTC,CASSLSGQRDYTF
TRBV7-9,TRBD2,NA,TRBJ2-3,TGTGCCAGCAGCTTCTCAGCGGGGGTTTCCACAGATACGCAGTATTTT,CASSFSAGVSTDTQYF
TRBV29-1,TRBD1,NA,TRBJ2-6,TGCAGCGTTCTCCGACAGGGAGAGCGAGCTGGGGCCAACGTCCTGACTTTC,CSVLRQGERAGANVLTF
TRBV9,TRBD1,NA,TRBJ2-2,TGTGCCAGCAGCTTGGGACAGGGAAACACCGGGGAGCTGTTTTTT,CASSLGQGNTGELFF
TRBV5-1,NA,NA,TRBJ2-7,TGCGCCAGCAGCCAAACCGTGACAGGGACTCTTTCTTTACAGCAGTACTTC,CASSQTVTGTLSLQQYF
TRBV9,TRBD1,NA,TRBJ2-2,TGTGCCAGCAGCTTTACAGGGGTCTCCGGGGAGCTGTTTTTT,CASSFTGVSGELFF
TRBV6-5,TRBD1,NA,TRBJ1-2,TGTGCCAGCAGTAATACAGGGGCCTATGGCTACACCTTC,CASSNTGAYGYTF
TRBV5-4,TRBD1,few,TRBJ1-3,TGTGCCAGCAGCCCGGACAGGGGATCGTACACCATATATTTT,CASSPDRGSYTIYF
TRBV7-9,TRBD1,NA,TRBJ1-3,TGTGCCAGCAGCTACGGGACAGGGGAGGACACCATATATTTT,CASSYGTGEDTIYF
TRBV2,NA,NA,TRBJ2-3,TGTGCCAGCAGCGACACGGGGTTCACAGATACGCAGTATTTT,CASSDTGFTDTQYF
TRBV7-9,NA,NA,TRBJ1-1,TGTGCCAGCACCCATGACAGGAACACTGAAGCTTTCTTT,CASTHDRNTEAFF
TRBV30,NA,NA,TRBJ1-2,TGTGCCTGGAGCCCCGGCCCTCTTGGCTACACCTTC,CAWSPGPLGYTF
TRBV30,TRBD1,NA,TRBJ1-2,TGTGCCTGGGCGCCAGGGGGCAACTATGGCTACACCTTC,CAWAPGGNYGYTF
TRBV12-5,TRBD2,few,TRBJ2-1,TGTGCTATCCCGGGGGGGATGAAGTACAATGAGCAGTTCTTC,CAIPGGMKYNEQFF
TRBV27,NA,NA,TRBJ2-2,TGTGCCAGCAGTTTATCGAGATGGCAGGGTGAGCTGTTTTTT,CASSLSRWQGELFF
TRBV15,NA,NA,TRBJ1-1,TGTGCCACCAGCAGCCGGGCCTCCGAGGGCACTGAAGCTTTCTTT,CATSSRASEGTEAFF
TRBV19,NA,once,TRBJ1-6,TGTGCCAGTAGATCAGGGGTGCTGCATTCACCCCTCCACTTT,CASRSGVLHSPLHF
TRBV27,NA,NA,TRBJ2-7,TGTGCCAGCAGTTTCCCCACCAACGAGCAGTACTTC,CASSFPTNEQYF
TRBV4-2,NA,NA,TRBJ1-5,TGTGCCAGCAGCCAAGAAGGAGAAACAGGCGGCACTCAGCCCCAGCATTTT,CASSQEGETGGTQPQHF
TRBV4-1,NA,NA,TRBJ1-1,TGCGCCAGCAGCCAAGCCGGACACGCTGCGGCCATGAACACTGAAGCTTTCTTT,CASSQAGHAAAMNTEAFF
TRBV18,NA,NA,TRBJ2-3,TGTGCCAGCTCACCACCGCCGCGAAGCGATACGCAGTATTTT,CASSPPPRSDTQYF
TRBV18,NA,NA,TRBJ2-5,TGTGCCAGCTCACCAACCGGCAAAGAGACCCAGTACTTC,CASSPTGKETQYF
TRBV18,NA,NA,TRBJ2-3,TGTGCCAGCTCACCATCTTCGGGGACAGATACGCAGTATTTT,CASSPSSGTDTQYF
TRBV10-3,NA,NA,TRBJ2-1,TGTGCCATCAGCCTACAGGACAATGAGCAGTTCTTC,CAISLQDNEQFF
TRBV4-3,TRBD1,NA,TRBJ2-7,TGCGCCAGCAGCCACGGTGGGACAGGGGGCTACGAGCAGTACTTC,CASSHGGTGGYEQYF
TRBV29-1,NA,NA,TRBJ2-1,TGCAGCGCCTCGGGTGGGTTGGATGAGCAGTTCTTC,CSASGGLDEQFF
TRBV4-3,NA,few,TRBJ1-2,TGCGCCAGCAGCCCAAAGGCCTCGAACAACTATGGCTACACCTTC,CASSPKASNNYGYTF
TRBV30,NA,NA,TRBJ2-5,TGTGCCTGGAGTGTCGGGCATGGAGAGACCCAGTACTTC,CAWSVGHGETQYF
TRBV5-4,TRBD1,few,TRBJ2-3,TGTGCCAGCAGCTTAACAGGGGCGGCAGATACGCAGTATTTT,CASSLTGAADTQYF
TRBV20-1,NA,NA,TRBJ2-7,TGCAGTGCTAGAAGTAGAGACGAGCAGTACTTC,CSARSRDEQYF
TRBV29-1,NA,few,TRBJ1-4,TGCAGCGTTGAAGTTTCCGGTAATGAAAAACTGTTTTTT,CSVEVSGNEKLFF
TRBV5-1,NA,few,TRBJ1-1,TGCGCCAGCAGCTTTCAGGGTTCCCGCATCGGCACTGAAGCTTTCTTT,CASSFQGSRIGTEAFF
TRBV7-2,NA,NA,TRBJ1-1,TGTGCCAGCAGCTTAATAGGGGACACTGAAGCTTTCTTT,CASSLIGDTEAFF
TRBV5-1,TRBD2,few,TRBJ2-2,TGCGCCAGCAGCTTCCCCAGCGGGGGGGCCAGGAACACCGGGGAGCTGTTTTTT,CASSFPSGGARNTGELFF
TRBV29-1,TRBD1,NA,TRBJ1-4,TGCAGCGTTGGTACAGGGGCAGATGCAGGAAAACTGTTTTTT,CSVGTGADAGKLFF